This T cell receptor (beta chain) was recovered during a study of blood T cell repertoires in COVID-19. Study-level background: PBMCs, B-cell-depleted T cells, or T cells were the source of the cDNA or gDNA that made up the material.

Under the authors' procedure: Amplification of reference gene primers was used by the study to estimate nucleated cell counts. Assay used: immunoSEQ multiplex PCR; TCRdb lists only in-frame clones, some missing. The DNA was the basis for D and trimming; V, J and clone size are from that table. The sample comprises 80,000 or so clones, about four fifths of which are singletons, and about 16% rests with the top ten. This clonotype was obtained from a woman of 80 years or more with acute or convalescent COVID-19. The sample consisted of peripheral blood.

The CDR3 here is CASSVEGQGYYGYTF. The CDR3 DNA follows: TGTGCCAGCAGCGTAGAAGGACAGGGGTACTATGGCTACACCTTC. This chain uses TRBV9 with TRBJ1-2, with 9 positions matching TRBD1. Germline values: CDR1 SGDLS, CDR2 YYNGEE. The CDR3 covers 15 residues. Trimming removed 0 bases from V and 3 bases from J; junction bases left unmatched: 3.